This T cell receptor (beta chain) was captured by sequencing in a study of blood T cell repertoires in COVID-19. Overall study: COVID-19 samples from acute and convalescent phases originated in the United States, Italy and Spain. T cells, B-cell-depleted T cells, or PBMCs supplied cDNA or gDNA.

This clone was seen a single time. Source study methods: Nucleated cell number was recorded as an estimate derived from reference gene primer amplification. Libraries were prepared by immunoSEQ multiplex PCR; TCRdb keeps only in-frame clonotypes and omits some of them. V, J and clone size derive from that table, while D and trimming were established from the DNA sequence. The sample shows about 150,000 clones, roughly 80% of them seen only once. The V end lost 2 bases, the J end lost 7 bases, and 17 bases lay between the germline ends. CDR1 MNHEY and CDR2 SMNVEV come from the germline V gene (reference sequence). The length of the CDR3 is 16 residues.

The sequence came from a woman of 80 years or more with acute or convalescent COVID-19. This chain links TRBV27 with TRBJ1-4; D remains unclear. The sequencing sample was made of peripheral blood. CDR3 residues: CASSLRRSPLGEKLFF. CDR3 DNA sequence: TGTGCCAGCAGTTTACGGCGGAGCCCCTTGGGTGAAAAACTGTTTTTT.